This T cell receptor beta chain was retrieved from a study of blood T cell repertoires in COVID-19. The V segment lost 2 bases and the J segment 7 bases; nucleotides outside the gene matches: 7. Germline CDR1 SGHAT, CDR2 FQDESV (reference sequence). This CDR3 has 14 residues. In the original processing: Counts of nucleated cells, estimated from reference gene primer amplification, were obtained. The table came from immunoSEQ multiplex PCR; TCRdb's copy has only in-frame clones and leaves some out. The V and J calls and clone size are taken from that table; D and trimming were inferred from the DNA. Here the sample spans more than 40,000 clones, 70% to 90% being singletons.

The rearrangement links TRBV11-1 to TRBJ1-2, with 7 nucleotides matching TRBD1. The receptor was derived from a human donor in a cohort sampled during active COVID-19. The donor label of this sample is uncertain. The sample comprised peripheral blood. CDR3 region: CASSLNRGNGGYTF. The CDR3 bases are TGTGCCAGCAGCTTAAACAGGGGCAACGGTGGCTACACCTTC. Combining the CDR3 with reference TRBV11-1 and TRBJ1-2 gives the whole variable domain EAEVAQSPRYKITEKSQAVAFWCDPISGHATLYWYRQILGQGPELLVQFQDESVVDDSQLPKDRFSAERLKGVDSTLKIQPAELGDSAMYLCASSLNRGNGGYTFGSGTRLTVV.